The next 27 T cell receptor beta chains were all read from a single sample in a study of blood T cells in healthy people across ages. Using a J-beta primer mix together with a sample-barcoded 5' primer, a second PCR was run for roughly 7 to 11 cycles. TCRdb re-called the 5' RACE reads with MiXCR, one entry per CDR3 protein. The data contain roughly 2 million distinct CDR3 sequences, about 50% of them singletons. The sequencing input was blood. The receptors were sampled from a woman aged 40 to 50 in good health.

This chain links TRBV12-3 or TRBV12-4 with TRBJ2-6, with 10 bases matching TRBD1. Losses at the gene ends were 4 bases for V and 6 bases for J; bases not matched to a gene: 6. The CDR3 covers 16 residues. The CDR3 DNA reads TGTGCCAGCAGTTGGGACAGGGGACTGATGGCCAACGTCCTGACTTTC. Protein: CASSWDRGLMANVLTF.

V gene TRBV28 combines with J gene TRBJ2-1; maybe TRBD1 (6 bases). The CDR3 length is 13 residues. Trimming took off 8 bases at V and 2 bases at J, with 10 bases between the two ends. Germline V gene lookup returns CDR1 MDHEN and CDR2 SYDVKM. In DNA form, the CDR3 reads TGTGCCAGCGTGGCAGGGGCCTACAATGAGCAGTTCTTC. Residues: CASVAGAYNEQFF.

The chain has TRBV5-1 and TRBJ2-6; 7 nucleotides agree with TRBD1. With 2 bases clipped from V and 2 bases from J, the junction kept 4 bases outside the gene matches. CDR1 is SGHRS and CDR2 is YFSETQ in the germline V gene. The CDR3 runs to 16 residues. The DNA for the CDR3 is TGCGCCAGCAGCTTTGGGCAGGGGGCTGGGGCCAACGTCCTGACTTTC. As protein: CASSFGQGAGANVLTF. The full variable domain, in which reference TRBV5-1 and TRBJ2-6 provide the parts outside the CDR3, is KAGVTQTPRYLIKTRGQQVTLSCSPISGHRSVSWYQQTPGQGLQFLFEYFSETQRNKGNFPGRFSGRQFSNSRSEMNVSTLELGDSALYLCASSFGQGAGANVLTFGAGSRLTVL.

At least ten counts were recorded for this clonotype. This chain links TRBV4-2 with TRBJ1-4; 9 bases are a match to TRBD1. Unmatched junction bases numbered 10, after V lost 0 bases and J lost 8 bases. This CDR3 has 17 residues. The germline CDR1 and CDR2 sequences are LGHNA and YNFKEQ. The CDR3 DNA reads TGTGCCAGCAGCCAAGATGGTGGGGGACAGGGTGGAGAAAAACTGTTTTTT. Encoded protein: CASSQDGGGQGGEKLFF.

The gene calls are TRBV7-2 and TRBJ2-1, with TRBD2 identical over 13 bases. V dropped 1 base and J dropped 1; count of bases not matched to a gene: 7. Germline V gene lookup returns CDR1 SGHTA and CDR2 FQGNSA. This CDR3 is built from 19 residues. The CDR3, as DNA: TGTGCCAGCAGCTTAGAGCCGGGACTAGCGGGGACTTCCTACAATGAGCAGTTCTTC. This gives the protein CASSLEPGLAGTSYNEQFF.

This sequence joins TRBV20-1 and TRBJ1-1; possibly TRBD1 for D (6 bases). V was clipped by 6 bases and J by 4 bases, with 21 bases between them. This CDR3 spans 15 amino acids. CDR1 and CDR2 from the germline V gene are DFQATT and SNEGSKA (reference sequence). The CDR3 DNA reads TGCAGTGCGAGACGAATGGGGGCACTCCCCACTGAAGCTTTCTTT. The encoded protein is CSARRMGALPTEAFF.

The chain joins TRBV13 to TRBJ1-5; D is possibly TRBD1 (6 bases). Germline CDR1 and CDR2: PRHDT and FYEKMQ (reference sequence). Deletions cut 2 bases from V and 0 bases from J, with 8 bases between. The CDR3 is made up of 15 amino acids. The chain's CDR3 is CASSLNRASNQPQHF. The CDR3, as DNA: TGTGCCAGCAGCTTAAACAGGGCTAGCAATCAGCCCCAGCATTTT.

At least ten counts were recorded for this clonotype. The rearrangement links TRBV20-1 to TRBJ2-5; possible D gene TRBD2, 5 bases. This CDR3 region has 17 residues. V was trimmed by 7 bases and J by 5 bases, leaving 29 bases between them. Germline loops: CDR1 DFQATT, CDR2 SNEGSKA (reference sequence). In nucleotides, the CDR3 is TGCAGTGTCGTTCCTCGGCACGGAGTGAGGCCGGGGGAGACCCAGTACTTC. Encoded protein: CSVVPRHGVRPGETQYF.

This clonotype was observed a handful of times. The chain employs TRBV20-1 and TRBJ2-1, with TRBD1 matching 7 bases. The J segment lost 7 bases and the V segment lost 3 bases, leaving 15 bases of the junction unmatched. CDR1 and CDR2 from the germline V gene are DFQATT and SNEGSKA (reference sequence). This CDR3 has 16 amino acids. Here the CDR3 DNA reads TGCAGTGCTAGCCCCACCTTGATGAGGGGGCGGAATGAGCAGTTCTTC. It translates to CSASPTLMRGRNEQFF.

DNA for the CDR3: TGTGCCAGCAGTTACCCTGAACAGGGGGGAACCTATGGCTACACCTTC. It codes for CASSYPEQGGTYGYTF. The V call is TRBV6-5, the J call TRBJ1-2, with 8 nucleotides matching TRBD1. Germline values: CDR1 MNHEY, CDR2 SVGAGI. With V trimmed by 2 bases and J by 4 bases, 9 bases remained unmatched. The CDR3 is 16 residues long.

The gene calls are TRBV9 and TRBJ1-2; a possible D gene is TRBD1 (6 bases). Germline CDR1 is SGDLS and CDR2 is YYNGEE. The V gene lost 3 bases and the J gene lost 2 bases, with 23 bases spanning the gap. This CDR3 comprises 18 residues. For the CDR3, the DNA is TGTGCCAGCAGCGGGGCGGGCGGCAGGGGAGGAATAAACTATGGCTACACCTTC. It is translated as CASSGAGGRGGINYGYTF.

This clonotype was detected once. This chain joins TRBV11-2 and TRBJ2-4; TRBD2 is a possible D gene (5 bases). The J call may not be correct, given that the DNA end is closer to TRBJ2-7. Germline CDR1 and CDR2: SGHAT and FQNNGV. The CDR3 loop spans 13 amino acids. CDR3 bases: TGTGCCAGCAGCTGGACTCGTGCCTACGAGCAGTACTTC. This codes for CASSWTRAYEQYF.

The CDR3 spells CASSFMDKSLADTQYF. The CDR3, as DNA: TGTGCCAGCAGCTTTATGGACAAAAGTCTTGCAGATACGCAGTATTTT. The V call is TRBV7-9, the J call TRBJ2-3, with D possibly being TRBD1 (5 bases). The germline V and J ends were trimmed by 3 bases and 4 bases, with 17 bases remaining between them. Germline CDR1 SEHNR, CDR2 FQNEAQ (reference sequence). The CDR3 contains 16 residues. Looking up the rest from reference TRBV7-9 and TRBJ2-3 gives the full variable domain: DTGVSQNPRHKITKRGQNVTFRCDPISEHNRLYWYRQTLGQGPEFLTYFQNEAQLEKSRLLSDRFSAERPKGSFSTLEIQRTEQGDSAMYLCASSFMDKSLADTQYFGPGTRLTVL.

The rearrangement uses TRBV20-1 and TRBJ1-5; D is possibly TRBD1 (6 bases). The CDR3 loop spans 15 amino acids. V was shortened by 2 bases and J by 4 bases, with 15 bases between the two germline ends. From germline, CDR1 is DFQATT and CDR2 SNEGSKA (reference sequence). CDR3 DNA sequence: TGCAGTGCTAGATTAACAGGGCCTGGAAATCAGCCCCAGCATTTT. Translation gives CSARLTGPGNQPQHF.

The rearrangement joins TRBV7-2 to TRBJ2-5; weak D call: TRBD2 (6 bases). The CDR3 is 15 amino acids. V lost 2 bases and J 4 bases, leaving 14 bases between the germline ends. In germline, CDR1 is SGHTA, CDR2 FQGNSA. This CDR3 is CASSLPPHGGETQYF. The CDR3 nucleotides are TGTGCCAGCAGCTTACCCCCTCACGGGGGAGAGACCCAGTACTTC.

This clonotype has only a few counts. This chain uses TRBV28 with TRBJ2-2; the D gene is possibly TRBD2 (6 bases). V was pared by 3 bases and J by 5 bases, with 10 bases between. The CDR3 length is 14 residues. Per the germline V gene, CDR1 is MDHEN and CDR2 is SYDVKM. The CDR3 region is CASSFVAGTGELFF. The CDR3 bases are TGTGCCAGCAGTTTTGTGGCGGGGACCGGGGAGCTGTTTTTT.

Concerning this clonotype: An end of the junction differs from the germline gene, which may be a read error. The chain has TRBV5-1 and TRBJ2-5, with a weak D call TRBD2 (7 bases). Germline CDR1 SGHRS, CDR2 YFSETQ. The CDR3 runs to 17 residues. In nucleotides, the CDR3 is TGCGCCACCACGGGCCCTCATGGCGGGGGCGGGGAAGAGACCCGGTACTTC. It translates to CATTGPHGGGGEETRYF.

A few counts support this clonotype. The rearrangement uses TRBV9 and TRBJ2-3; tentatively, D is TRBD2 (5 bases). Per germline, CDR1 SGDLS and CDR2 YYNGEE. Trimming stripped 3 bases from V and 2 bases from J, with 10 bases between. This CDR3 region has 14 residues. CDR3 sequence: CASSAQTTTDTQYF. The CDR3 nucleotides are TGTGCCAGCAGCGCGCAGACTACCACAGATACGCAGTATTTT.

The chain recombines TRBV6-1 with TRBJ2-5, with 8 nucleotides matching TRBD2. In germline, CDR1 is MNHNS, CDR2 SASEGT. This CDR3 has 14 residues. Germline trimming cut 5 bases from V and 5 bases from J; bases unmatched to any gene: 7. CDR3 amino acids: CASSFSSGPETQYF. CDR3 nucleotides: TGTGCCAGCAGTTTTTCTAGCGGGCCCGAGACCCAGTACTTC.

This clonotype was picked up a small number of times. The rearrangement links TRBV4-3 to TRBJ2-3, with TRBD1 identical over 8 bases. The CDR3 is 13 amino acids. The junction had 4 bases not matched to a gene; V was cut back by 5 bases and J by 6 bases. Germline V gives CDR1 LGHNA, CDR2 YSLEER. DNA for the CDR3: TGCGCCAGCAGCACCCGACAGGGGGATACGCAGTATTTT. It yields the protein CASSTRQGDTQYF.

The V call is TRBV5-1, the J call TRBJ2-7; D possibly corresponds to TRBD2 (7 bases). TRBJ2-5 explains the end of the DNA better; the J call may be wrong. CDR3 length: 16 amino acids. Germline V lookup: CDR1 SGHRS, CDR2 YFSETQ. The CDR3 nucleotides are TGCGCCAGCAGCTTGGTGGGGGGGGCCGTTCAAGAGACCCAGTACTTC. This gives the protein CASSLVGGAVQETQYF.

This chain joins TRBV28 and TRBJ2-4; D is ambiguous. CDR1 is MDHEN, CDR2 SYDVKM, per germline. V was trimmed by 2 bases and J by 6 bases, leaving 11 bases between them. The CDR3 has 14 residues. The CDR3 DNA reads as TGTGCCAGCAGTTTAGGGTCGGACCGAAACATTCAGTACTTC. Amino acids: CASSLGSDRNIQYF. Full variable domain (outside the CDR3, taken from reference TRBV28 and TRBJ2-4): DVKVTQSSRYLVKRTGEKVFLECVQDMDHENMFWYRQDPGLGLRLIYFSYDVKMKEKGDIPEGYSVSREKKERFSLILESASTNQTSMYLCASSLGSDRNIQYFGAGTRLSVL.

The chain couples TRBV9 to TRBJ2-5; 7 bases are shared with TRBD1. Germline V gives CDR1 SGDLS, CDR2 YYNGEE. Trimming at V came to 6 bases and at J to 5 bases, leaving 16 bases not matched to a gene. The CDR3 extends over 16 amino acids. This chain's CDR3 is CASNLPLGVQGETQYF. CDR3 nucleotide sequence: TGTGCCAGCAACTTGCCCCTAGGAGTACAGGGGGAGACCCAGTACTTC.

The chain uses TRBV27 and TRBJ2-1; D is possibly TRBD2 (6 bases). Germline V lookup: CDR1 MNHEY, CDR2 SMNVEV (reference sequence). Trimming cost V 2 bases and J 7 bases, with 15 bases left between them. This CDR3 comprises 15 residues. The CDR3 reads CASSLDVGGSNEQFF. The CDR3 region has the DNA TGTGCCAGCAGTTTAGACGTCGGGGGAAGTAATGAGCAGTTCTTC.

The J gene is TRBJ2-1, the V gene TRBV20-1; D is undetermined. The V gene lost 4 bases and the J gene lost 2 bases, with 12 bases spanning the gap. The CDR3 runs to 14 residues. Per germline, CDR1 DFQATT and CDR2 SNEGSKA (reference sequence). The CDR3 DNA reads as TGCAGTGCTAACCGGGCCCCTACCTACAATGAGCAGTTCTTC. Protein sequence: CSANRAPTYNEQFF.

V is TRBV6-2 or TRBV6-3 and J is TRBJ1-6, with 9 bases lining up with TRBD1. Germline V gene lookup returns CDR1 MNHEY and CDR2 SVGEGT. V shed 3 bases, J shed 5 bases, and the junction held 11 bases outside the gene matches. The CDR3 extends over 18 amino acids. The CDR3 nucleotides read TGTGCCAGCAGTTATCGAGGGACAGGGACGGCGAATAATTCACCCCTCCACTTT. This sequence encodes CASSYRGTGTANNSPLHF.

V usage is TRBV28 and J usage is TRBJ1-1, with D unresolved. In germline, CDR1 is MDHEN, CDR2 SYDVKM. The CDR3 has 14 residues. Trimming took off 2 bases at V and 4 bases at J, with 11 bases between the two ends. CDR3 DNA sequence: TGTGCCAGCAGTTTACCCGGTGGGCGCACTGAAGCTTTCTTT. Translated: CASSLPGGRTEAFF.